Given below is one T cell receptor (beta chain) in context. Its antigen is undetermined. This record belongs to a study of persistence of HIV-infected CD4 T cells. Overlapping HIV-1 Gag 15-mer peptides at approximately 0.91 ug per peptide per mL were used. Responding CD4+ T cells were sorted by upregulation of both CD40 ligand and CD69. This was the immunoSEQ version 4 assay in survey mode. TCRdb's table, derived via immunoSEQ multiplex PCR, lists solely in-frame clones and lacks some. The sample comprises 13,000 or so clones, about 60% of which are singletons, and 6.9% rests with the top ten. The germline V gene has CDR1 SGHVS and CDR2 FNYEAQ. Trimming cost V 5 bases and J 4 bases, with 9 bases left between them. The length of the CDR3 is 13 residues.

The clonotype originates from an adult man with HIV who was CMV-seropositive. The chain employs TRBV7-6 and TRBJ1-5, with TRBD1 as a possible D gene (5 bases). Sample: CD4+ T cells sorted from PBMCs after approximately 19-hour stimulation, taken from a patient who received antiretroviral therapy. CDR3 coding DNA: TGTGCCAGCAGCGCTCAGGGAAATCAGCCCCAGCATTTT. It codes for CASSAQGNQPQHF. The full variable domain, rest sourced from reference TRBV7-6 and TRBJ1-5, is GAGVSQSPRYKVTKRGQDVALRCDPISGHVSLYWYRQALGQGPEFLTYFNYEAQQDKSGLPNDRFSAERPEGSISTLTIQRTEQRDSAMYRCASSAQGNQPQHFGDGTRLSIL.